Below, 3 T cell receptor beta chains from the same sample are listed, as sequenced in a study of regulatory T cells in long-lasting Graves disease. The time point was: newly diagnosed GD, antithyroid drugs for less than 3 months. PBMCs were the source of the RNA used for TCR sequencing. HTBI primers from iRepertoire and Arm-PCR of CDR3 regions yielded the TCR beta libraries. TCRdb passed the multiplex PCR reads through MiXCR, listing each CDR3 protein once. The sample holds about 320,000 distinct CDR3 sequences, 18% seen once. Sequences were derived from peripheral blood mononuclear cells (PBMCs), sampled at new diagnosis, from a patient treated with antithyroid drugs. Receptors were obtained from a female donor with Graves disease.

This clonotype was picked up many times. Here the CDR3 reads CASSPSATSGRGEQYF. CDR3 nucleotide sequence: TGTGCCAGCAGCCCCTCGGCTACTAGCGGGAGAGGCGAGCAGTACTTC. This chain connects TRBV3-1 to TRBJ2-7, with 11 positions matching TRBD2. The CDR3 contains 16 residues. Losses at the gene ends were 4 bases for V and 6 bases for J; bases not matched to a gene: 11. Germline CDR1 and CDR2: LGHDT and YNNKEL (reference sequence).

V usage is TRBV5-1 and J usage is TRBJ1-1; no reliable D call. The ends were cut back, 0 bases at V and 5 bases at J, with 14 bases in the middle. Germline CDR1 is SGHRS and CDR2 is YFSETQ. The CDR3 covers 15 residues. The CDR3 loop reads CASSLDGEEWTEAFF. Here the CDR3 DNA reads TGCGCCAGCAGCTTGGATGGGGAAGAGTGGACTGAAGCTTTCTTT.

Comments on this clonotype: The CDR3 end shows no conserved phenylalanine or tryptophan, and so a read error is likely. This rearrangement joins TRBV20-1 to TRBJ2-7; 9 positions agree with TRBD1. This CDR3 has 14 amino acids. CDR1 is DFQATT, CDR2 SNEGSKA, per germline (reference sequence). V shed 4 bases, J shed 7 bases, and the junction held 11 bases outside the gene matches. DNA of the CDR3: TGCAGTGCTACCGTCGGGGACAGGGAGTCTGAGCAGTACTGC. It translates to CSATVGDRESEQYC.